This T cell receptor (beta chain) was observed in a study of cytomegalovirus exposure and HLA in healthy donors. Study information: The use of the same platform for the approximately 130 validation repertoires and the approximately 730 first-cohort repertoires was reported by a later analysis.

Study-wide results and limits: The tendency of first-cohort TCR clusters to co-occur in the 120 or so validation repertoires was identified by a subsequent analysis. For most TCR sequences rarity was the rule, although some public TCRs occurred in many donors. The study put 150 or so TCR beta chains on its list as cytomegalovirus-associated.

Assay used: immunoSEQ multiplex PCR; TCRdb lists only in-frame clones, some missing. Of about 78,000 clones listed, about 96% are singletons. The trim removed 3 bases at V and 2 bases at J, leaving 10 bases unmatched. Germline values: CDR1 MGHDK, CDR2 SYGVNS. The CDR3 length is 17 residues. Details on this clone: Its antigen is as yet unknown.

Sequenced material: PBMCs. This receptor was taken from a man aged 18 to 29 in good health and CMV-seropositive. The chain links TRBV25-1 to TRBJ1-1; 9 bases match TRBD1. The CDR3 sequence is CASSEIQGAKINTEAFF. The CDR3 DNA reads as TGTGCCAGCAGTGAGATACAGGGGGCCAAAATTAACACTGAAGCTTTCTTT.